The 26 T cell receptor beta chains reported below all come from one sample, sequenced in a study of metastatic and nonmetastatic thyroid tumors. TCRdb re-clonotyped the PCR reads via MiXCR. In the table there are 30,000 to 40,000 clones, 14% to 15% of which are singletons. No treatment had been given to any patient before thyroid surgery. The sequencing input was blood. The receptors come from a male donor with papillary thyroid cancer or a benign thyroid nodule (not recorded which). Some clones in this sample may be carry-over from other donors' samples.

By proportion, this clone is medium-sized. The chain couples TRBV6-1 to TRBJ1-5, with D possibly TRBD1 on 5 matching bases. Germline-derived CDR1 and CDR2 are MNHNS and SASEGT. The CDR3 contains 13 residues. The V end lost 7 bases, the J end lost 1 base, and 8 bases lay between the germline ends. Here the CDR3 reads CASIRGSNQPQHF. The CDR3, as DNA: TGTGCCAGCATCCGGGGGAGCAATCAGCCCCAGCATTTT.

The J gene is TRBJ2-7, the V gene TRBV7-9; weak D call: TRBD2 (6 bases). In germline, CDR1 is SEHNR, CDR2 FQNEAQ (reference sequence). Trimming stripped 2 bases from V and 7 bases from J, with 12 bases between. The length of the CDR3 is 13 residues. The CDR3 loop is CASSLRSGLEQYF. The CDR3 DNA is TGTGCCAGCAGCTTAAGAAGCGGGTTAGAGCAGTACTTC.

This clone was detected ten times or more. At the DNA level, this CDR3 is encoded by other sequences in the same sample as well. The chain carries TRBV3-1 and TRBJ2-5; no definite D call. The CDR3 length is 11 residues. V lost 2 bases, J lost 4 bases, and 2 bases lay in between. Germline CDR1 LGHDT, CDR2 YNNKEL (reference sequence). The CDR3 bases are TGTGCCAGCAGCCAAAGAGAGACCCAGTACTTC. Translation gives CASSQRETQYF.

In this sample, this clone turned up many times. Other nucleotide sequences in the sample specify the same CDR3. The CDR3 sequence: CASSSWTGLDNEQFF. DNA of the CDR3: TGTGCCAGCAGCTCCTGGACAGGTCTGGACAATGAGCAGTTCTTC. The V call is TRBV5-5, the J call TRBJ2-1, with 7 bases matching TRBD1. With 3 bases clipped from V and 5 bases from J, the junction kept 8 bases outside the gene matches. Germline CDR1 reads SGHKS; CDR2 reads YYEKEE (reference sequence). The CDR3 has 15 residues.

This clone was counted many times. The chain links TRBV6-2 or TRBV6-3 to TRBJ2-3; TRBD1 is a possible D gene (5 bases). The germline V gene has CDR1 MNHEY and CDR2 SVGEGT. V was cut by 2 bases and J by 0 bases, with 9 bases left in between. The length of the CDR3 is 15 residues. CDR3 sequence: CASSYGQGSTDTQYF. The CDR3 bases are TGTGCCAGCAGTTACGGTCAGGGAAGCACAGATACGCAGTATTTT.

This clone was picked up many times. The V and J genes are TRBV7-9 and TRBJ2-7, with TRBD2 as a possible D gene (5 bases). Germline loops: CDR1 SEHNR, CDR2 FQNEAQ (reference sequence). The CDR3 sequence is 14 residues long. Trimming took off 2 bases at V and 5 bases at J, with 13 bases between the two ends. CDR3 nucleotides: TGTGCCAGCAGCTTAAGACTACAGAGTGACGAGCAGTACTTC. It yields the protein CASSLRLQSDEQYF.

The rearrangement links TRBV5-1 to TRBJ2-1; D possibly uses TRBD1 or TRBD2 (6 bases each). The CDR3 is 16 residues long. Germline V gene data show CDR1 as SGHRS and CDR2 as YFSETQ. The V gene lost 9 bases and the J gene lost 8 bases, with 27 bases spanning the gap. The CDR3 nucleotides read TGCGCCAACAGTAGGGGGGATATCGGGATTAGGTATGAGCAGTTCTTC. The encoded protein is CANSRGDIGIRYEQFF.

The genes are TRBV6-1 and TRBJ2-5; D gene unclear. The V end was cut by 7 bases, the J end by 0 bases, with 9 bases between. CDR1 and CDR2 from the germline V gene are MNHNS and SASEGT. This CDR3 region has 13 residues. DNA of the CDR3: TGTGCCAGCATGGTCCACAACCAAGAGACCCAGTACTTC. Translating gives CASMVHNQETQYF.

Comments on this clone: The junction does not match germline at one end; this may be a read error. This chain connects TRBV5-6 to TRBJ2-7, with TRBD1 identical over 8 bases. The CDR3 has 15 amino acids. Germline CDR1 is SGHDT and CDR2 is YYEEEE. The CDR3 is CVSSGVQGASYEQYF. CDR3 DNA: TGTGTCAGCAGCGGAGTCCAGGGGGCCTCCTACGAGCAGTACTTT.

This clone occurred many times. V and J are TRBV6-1 and TRBJ2-1, with D possibly called TRBD1 or TRBD2 (5 bases each). Germline assignment: CDR1 MNHNS and CDR2 SASEGT. The CDR3 sequence is 15 residues long. V was pared by 11 bases and J by 7 bases, with 24 bases between. This chain's CDR3 is CAVSPGTPSWNEQFF. Written as DNA, the CDR3 is TGTGCCGTCTCTCCCGGGACGCCCAGTTGGAATGAGCAGTTCTTC.

Many counts were recorded for this clone. The sample contains more than one DNA sequence encoding this CDR3. This chain uses TRBV20-1 with TRBJ1-5; tentatively, D is TRBD1 (5 bases). The germline V gene has CDR1 DFQATT and CDR2 SNEGSKA (reference sequence). The ends were cut back, 5 bases at V and 6 bases at J, with 17 bases in the middle. CDR3 length equals 14 residues. CDR3 residues: CSAVTWGSGQPQHF. CDR3 DNA sequence: TGCAGTGCTGTAACCTGGGGCTCCGGTCAGCCCCAGCATTTT.

This clone was counted ten times or more. V is TRBV11-1 and J is TRBJ2-2; 7 nucleotides agree with TRBD1. The junction had 7 bases not matched to a gene; V was cut back by 4 bases and J by 2 bases. This CDR3 is built from 16 residues. From germline, CDR1 is SGHAT and CDR2 FQDESV (reference sequence). The CDR3 here is CASSSRDRTNTGELFF. CDR3 nucleotide sequence: TGTGCCAGCAGCTCAAGGGACAGAACAAACACCGGGGAGCTGTTTTTT. Full variable domain (rest looked up from reference TRBV11-1 and TRBJ2-2): EAEVAQSPRYKITEKSQAVAFWCDPISGHATLYWYRQILGQGPELLVQFQDESVVDDSQLPKDRFSAERLKGVDSTLKIQPAELGDSAMYLCASSSRDRTNTGELFFGEGSRLTVL.

Comment on this clone: A junction end diverges from the germline sequence, so it may reflect a read error. V is TRBV20-1 and J is TRBJ2-7, with D perhaps TRBD2 (6 bases). This CDR3 is built from 12 residues. The germline CDR1 and CDR2 sequences are DFQATT and SNEGSKA (reference sequence). CDR3 protein: CSSSASFGDQYF. As DNA, the CDR3 is TGCAGTTCTAGCGCTTCGTTCGGGGATCAGTACTTC.

This clone was counted at least ten times. The chain recombines TRBV24-1 with TRBJ2-5; TRBD1 matches 8 bases. The CDR3 runs to 15 residues. The V segment lost 7 bases and the J segment 1 base; nucleotides outside the gene matches: 7. In germline, CDR1 is KGHDR, CDR2 SFDVKD. CDR3 nucleotides: TGTGCCACCAGCGACACCAGGGGGCTCCAAGAGACCCAGTACTTC. Translated, it gives CATSDTRGLQETQYF.

This clone appeared many times. The chain employs TRBV28 and TRBJ1-2; 7 bases are shared with TRBD1. The CDR3 length is 14 residues. The trim removed 2 bases at V and 5 bases at J, leaving 5 bases unmatched. Germline CDR1 reads MDHEN; CDR2 reads SYDVKM. The CDR3 is CASSLGTAKYGYTF. The CDR3 nucleotides read TGTGCCAGCAGTTTAGGGACAGCCAAATATGGCTACACCTTC.

In its sample, this clone was seen many times. This may stem from a read error, because a much larger clone lies one nucleotide away. CDR3 DNA sequence: TGTGCCACCAGCAATCTGGGACAGGGTATTTCAGATACGCAGTGTTTT. This translates into CATSNLGQGISDTQCF. V gene TRBV15 combines with J gene TRBJ2-3, with 9 positions matching TRBD1. Germline V gives CDR1 LNHNV, CDR2 YYDKDF (reference sequence). This CDR3 spans 16 amino acids.

Worth noting for this clone: This may come from a read error, since a much larger clone is one base off. The V call is TRBV5-1, the J call TRBJ2-1; D possibly uses TRBD1 or TRBD2 (6 bases each). This CDR3 has 14 amino acids. V lost 1 base and J 9 bases, leaving 14 bases between the germline ends. Germline V gives CDR1 SGHRS, CDR2 YFSETQ. The CDR3, as DNA: TGCGCCAGCAGCTTGTCAAGGGGGGCGGGTGAGCAGTTCTTC. Residues: CASSLSRGAGEQFF.

This clone was seen many times. The chain has TRBV27 and TRBJ2-6; D may be TRBD2 (6 bases). Germline loops: CDR1 MNHEY, CDR2 SMNVEV (reference sequence). Trimming pared 5 bases from V and 4 bases from J, leaving 15 bases between. CDR3 length equals 16 residues. CDR3 in amino acids: CASSARRGSGANVLTF. In DNA, the CDR3 is TGTGCCAGCAGTGCCCGACGGGGGTCCGGGGCCAACGTCCTGACTTTC.

The V gene is TRBV9, the J gene TRBJ2-7; 8 nucleotides align to TRBD2. Trimming took 4 bases from V and 4 from J; bases not matched to a gene: 10. This CDR3 has 15 amino acids. Germline V CDR1 and CDR2: SGDLS, YYNGEE. CDR3 residues: CASSPETRGGYEQYF. In nucleotides, the CDR3 is TGTGCCAGCAGCCCAGAGACTCGGGGGGGATACGAGCAGTACTTC.

In this sample, this clone turned up many times. The chain is built from TRBV6-1 and TRBJ1-2, with a possible D match to TRBD1 (6 bases). The ends were cut back, 5 bases at V and 4 bases at J, with 20 bases in the middle. Germline loops: CDR1 MNHNS, CDR2 SASEGT. CDR3 length equals 16 residues. The CDR3 is CASSFNGQPGSYGYTF. CDR3 DNA sequence: TGTGCCAGCAGTTTCAACGGACAGCCCGGTAGCTATGGCTACACCTTC.

This clone was detected many times. The same CDR3 is also encoded by other DNA sequences in this sample. CDR3 coding DNA: TGTGCCAGCAGTCCCGGGACGACGACCCATGGTGGCTACACCTTC. This codes for CASSPGTTTHGGYTF. The V gene is TRBV28, the J gene TRBJ1-2, with D perhaps matching TRBD1 (5 bases). V shed 5 bases and J shed 7 bases, with 20 bases lying between them. In germline, CDR1 is MDHEN, CDR2 SYDVKM. This CDR3 is 15 amino acids long.

The rearrangement uses TRBV29-1 and TRBJ2-4, with TRBD2 matching over 8 bases. Trimming removed 2 bases from V and 4 bases from J; junction bases left unmatched: 4. The CDR3 is 14 residues long. Germline V gives CDR1 SQVTM, CDR2 ANQGSEA. The CDR3 here is CSVEPREGKNIQYF. The DNA for the CDR3 is TGCAGCGTTGAACCTCGGGAGGGGAAAAACATTCAGTACTTC.

This clone was observed many times. This rearrangement joins TRBV5-4 to TRBJ2-3; D ambiguous. Germline V gene lookup returns CDR1 SGHNT and CDR2 YYREEE (reference sequence). V lost 0 bases, J lost 0 bases, and 11 bases lay in between. This CDR3 has 16 residues. The CDR3 DNA sequence: TGTGCCAGCAGCTTGGCTGGGAAATCTAGCACAGATACGCAGTATTTT. As protein: CASSLAGKSSTDTQYF.

A remark on this clone: Germline and junction disagree at one end, which may indicate a read error. This chain uses TRBV5-1 with TRBJ1-4; TRBD1 matches at 7 bases. This CDR3 spans 16 amino acids. Germline loops: CDR1 SGHRS, CDR2 YFSETQ. CDR3 region: CASSLVGQAGNEELFF. CDR3 nucleotide sequence: TGCGCCAGCAGCTTGGTAGGACAGGCGGGGAATGAAGAACTGTTTTTT. Using reference TRBV5-1 and TRBJ1-4 for the parts outside the CDR3, the full variable domain is KAGVTQTPRYLIKTRGQQVTLSCSPISGHRSVSWYQQTPGQGLQFLFEYFSETQRNKGNFPGRFSGRQFSNSRSEMNVSTLELGDSALYLCASSLVGQAGNEELFFGSGTQLSVL.

With respect to this clone: One junction end disagrees with the germline gene, perhaps due to a read error. As DNA, the CDR3 is TGTGCCAGCACTCGGACAGGGTCCAACTACGAGCGGTACTTC. Residues: CASTRTGSNYERYF. The genes are TRBV2 and TRBJ2-7; 8 bases match TRBD1. Looked up from germline, CDR1 is SNHLY and CDR2 is FYNNEI. The CDR3 is made up of 14 amino acids.

This clone has at least ten counts. The J gene is TRBJ1-1, the V gene TRBV7-9; D remains unclear. This CDR3 contains 12 residues. The germline V and J ends were trimmed by 3 bases and 6 bases, with 8 bases remaining between them. Germline V gene sequence: CDR1 SEHNR, CDR2 FQNEAQ (reference sequence). The CDR3, as DNA: TGTGCCAGCAGCTTTGGCTCATCTGAAGCTTTCTTT. Translated, it gives CASSFGSSEAFF.